The 9 T cell receptor beta chains given below trace back to one sample, sequenced in a study of vaccination and CD4 T cells after COVID-19. Antigens for these TCRs are unknown. Treatment indicated: roughly 10-day PBMC culture with coronavirus spike peptide pools or control peptides (ViraFEST assay). Cultured CD4+ T cell DNA underwent sequencing with the Oncomine TCR Beta short-read assay. TCRdb redid the calling of the PCR reads with MiXCR, one entry per CDR3 protein. The data hold some 11,000 distinct CDR3 sequences, with roughly 69% observed a single time. The sequencing here drew on CD4+ T cells from blood, cultured in vitro, taken before SARS-CoV-2 vaccination. Receptors were obtained from a human donor who had recovered from COVID-19.

This chain joins TRBV7-2 and TRBJ1-1; D might be TRBD1 (6 bases). Trimming removed 7 bases at V and 5 bases at J, with 23 bases between. This CDR3 contains 16 residues. Per the germline V gene, CDR1 is SGHTA and CDR2 is FQGNSA. The CDR3 region has the DNA TGTGCCAGCAACCAACGCAGGGGTATGGGAAATACTGAAGCTTTCTTT. This gives the protein CASNQRRGMGNTEAFF.

The rearrangement links TRBV6-1 to TRBJ1-2; 7 bases are a match to TRBD1. Germline V gene sequence: CDR1 MNHNS, CDR2 SASEGT. This CDR3 region has 13 residues. The V gene end was trimmed by 6 bases and the J gene end by 5 bases; junction bases not matched to a gene: 6. The CDR3 sequence is CASRGQANYGYTF. The CDR3 DNA follows: TGTGCCAGCAGAGGACAGGCCAATTATGGCTACACCTTC.

The chain combines TRBV27 with TRBJ2-2; 8 positions agree with TRBD1. This CDR3 is 14 amino acids long. V lost 5 bases and J lost 3; bases outside the gene matches: 2. Germline values: CDR1 MNHEY, CDR2 SMNVEV (reference sequence). This chain's CDR3 is CASSTTGDTGELFF. The CDR3, as DNA: TGTGCCAGCAGTACGACAGGGGACACCGGGGAGCTGTTTTTT.

This clonotype was detected only a few times. The V gene is TRBV10-3, the J gene TRBJ1-2, with a tentative D call TRBD1 (6 bases). Germline V gene lookup returns CDR1 ENHRY and CDR2 SYGVKD. The length of the CDR3 is 15 residues. Trimming shortened V by 6 bases and J by 2 bases, and 16 bases separated the two germline ends. Here the CDR3 reads CAISDLGQLNYGYTF. Here the CDR3 DNA reads TGTGCCATCAGCGACCTCGGACAGCTGAACTATGGCTACACCTTC.

The chain couples TRBV28 to TRBJ2-5; perhaps TRBD1 as D (5 bases). This CDR3 has 13 residues. The V gene's germline CDR1 is MDHEN and CDR2 SYDVKM. The V end lost 3 bases, the J end lost 5 bases, and 10 bases lay between the germline ends. This chain's CDR3 is CASSFQGRETQYF. Here the CDR3 DNA reads TGTGCCAGCAGTTTCCAGGGAAGGGAGACCCAGTACTTC.

This clonotype was recorded a few times. V usage is TRBV6-1 and J usage is TRBJ2-5, with D perhaps being TRBD1 or TRBD2 (5 bases each). Per the germline V gene, CDR1 is MNHNS and CDR2 is SASEGT. The germline V and J ends were trimmed by 8 bases and 3 bases, with 13 bases remaining between them. This CDR3 contains 13 residues. CDR3 region: CASRPGREETQYF. The CDR3 DNA reads TGTGCCAGCCGGCCGGGACGGGAAGAGACCCAGTACTTC.

In its sample, this clonotype was seen once. CDR3 sequence: CASSREGLAANYEQYF. The CDR3 bases are TGTGCCAGCTCACGAGAGGGACTAGCGGCAAACTACGAGCAGTACTTC. V gene TRBV18 combines with J gene TRBJ2-7; 11 nucleotides line up with TRBD2. The germline V gene encodes CDR1 KGHSH and CDR2 LQKENI. The V and J ends lost 4 bases and 3 bases, in that order; junction bases with no gene match: 8. The CDR3 runs 16 residues. The full variable domain, with the rest looked up from reference TRBV18 and TRBJ2-7, is NAGVMQNPRHLVRRRGQEARLRCSPMKGHSHVYWYRQLPEEGLKFMVYLQKENIIDESGMPKERFSAEFPKEGPSILRIQQVVRGDSAAYFCASSREGLAANYEQYFGPGTRLTVT.

The V call is TRBV27, the J call TRBJ2-3, with D perhaps matching TRBD2 (6 bases). This CDR3 spans 15 amino acids. Germline assignment: CDR1 MNHEY and CDR2 SMNVEV (reference sequence). V was trimmed by 0 bases and J by 2 bases, leaving 9 bases between them. The CDR3 DNA reads TGTGCCAGCAGTTTATCGGGAGGACCCACAGATACGCAGTATTTT. Translating it yields CASSLSGGPTDTQYF.

This chain uses TRBV6-1 with TRBJ1-5; D remains unclear. This CDR3 spans 16 amino acids. Per germline, CDR1 MNHNS and CDR2 SASEGT. V lost 4 bases and J 5 bases, leaving 18 bases between the germline ends. CDR3 sequence: CASSVLERQTYQPQHF. CDR3 nucleotides: TGTGCCAGCAGTGTTCTGGAAAGGCAGACCTATCAGCCCCAGCATTTT.